This T cell receptor beta chain derives from a study of blood T cells in healthy people across ages. No fewer than 7 million PBMCs went into each sample. A sample-barcoded 5' primer and a J-beta primer mix were used in a second PCR of about 7 to 12 cycles. TCRdb re-derived calls from the 5' RACE reads in MiXCR, one entry per CDR3 protein. The profile shows 1,500,000 or so distinct CDR3 sequences, roughly 64% of them singletons. A remark on this clonotype: Its antigen is as yet unknown.

The ends were cut back, 8 bases at V and 1 base at J, with 11 bases in the middle. Per germline, CDR1 SGHAT and CDR2 FQNNGV. The CDR3 sequence is 13 residues long. General observations from the study: Donor CMV status was unknown, possibly confounding expanded clonotype changes. Estimates of total diversity, which came from one million sequenced T cells, were considered to be underestimates. Without sorted subsets, naive and antigen-experienced compartments could not be conclusively compared.

The chain carries TRBV11-2 and TRBJ2-5; no definite D call. The sequence was collected from a man aged 18 to 35 in good health. The sequenced sample was blood. CDR3 sequence (DNA): TGTGCCAGCCGGCGACACTCCCAAGAGACCCAGTACTTC. It codes for CASRRHSQETQYF.